This passage covers 27 T cell receptor beta chains from one sample sequenced in a study of blood T cells in healthy people across ages. PCR was performed a second time for 7 to 11 cycles using a sample-barcoded 5' primer and a J-beta primer mix. TCRdb independently ran MiXCR on the 5' RACE reads; one entry per CDR3 protein. The table records 750,000 to 950,000 distinct CDR3 sequences, around 25% of them present only once. These data were also reused for a study on T cells of mothers and their children.

Sample: blood. The receptors come from a boy younger than 18 in good health.

This clonotype has only a few counts. V is TRBV5-6 and J is TRBJ2-2; perhaps TRBD2 as D (6 bases). This CDR3 contains 16 residues. V lost 2 bases to trimming and J lost 0 bases, with 11 bases between them. CDR1 is SGHDT and CDR2 is YYEEEE in the germline V gene. DNA for the CDR3: TGTGCCAGCAGCTTTCGGAGGGACTCGAACACCGGGGAGCTGTTTTTT. It translates to CASSFRRDSNTGELFF.

Comments on this clonotype: An end of the junction differs from the germline gene, which may be a read error. CDR3 amino acids: CASIARRTSQEAQYF. The CDR3 DNA reads TGTGCCAGCATTGCCCGGAGGACATCTCAAGAGGCCCAGTACTTC. The rearrangement joins TRBV12-3 or TRBV12-4 to TRBJ2-5; D possibly matches TRBD1 or TRBD2 (5 bases each). The CDR3 is 15 amino acids.

The genes are TRBV5-1 and TRBJ2-7; D not certain. The CDR3 is 13 amino acids. From germline, CDR1 is SGHRS and CDR2 YFSETQ. Trimming left V 0 bases short and J 6 bases short, with 10 bases between. This chain's CDR3 is CASSLVQFSEQYF. The DNA for the CDR3 is TGCGCCAGCAGCTTGGTGCAGTTCTCCGAGCAGTACTTC.

This clonotype was seen more than once but under ten times. The rearrangement joins TRBV25-1 to TRBJ2-5, with D possibly being TRBD1 or TRBD2 (5 bases each). The end of the DNA fits TRBJ2-7 better, so the J call may be wrong. From germline, CDR1 is MGHDK and CDR2 SYGVNS. The CDR3 has 11 residues. The CDR3 region is CASGGRYEQYF. Written as DNA, the CDR3 is TGTGCCAGCGGGGGACGGTACGAGCAGTACTTC.

V is TRBV27 and J is TRBJ2-7; 7 bases are a match to TRBD1. In germline, CDR1 is MNHEY, CDR2 SMNVEV (reference sequence). The CDR3 is made up of 14 amino acids. Germline trimming cut 5 bases from V and 6 bases from J; bases unmatched to any gene: 10. The CDR3 bases are TGTGCCAGCAGTCCCCATTACAGGGGTAGCGAGCAGTACTTC. Amino acids: CASSPHYRGSEQYF.

J is TRBJ2-5 and V is TRBV28; D possibly matches TRBD1 or TRBD2 (5 bases each). Gene TRBJ2-7 matches the end of the DNA better, so the J call may be wrong. CDR3 length equals 14 residues. Germline lookup yields CDR1 MDHEN and CDR2 SYDVKM. The CDR3 loop reads CASKEAGSSYEQYF. CDR3 nucleotides: TGTGCCAGCAAGGAGGCAGGGAGCTCCTACGAGCAGTACTTC.

This sequence joins TRBV7-9 and TRBJ2-5; maybe TRBD2 (6 bases). Matching the DNA end better, TRBJ2-7 makes the J call doubtful. Per germline, CDR1 SEHNR and CDR2 FQNEAQ (reference sequence). The CDR3 consists of 13 residues. The CDR3 coding sequence is TGTGCCAGCAGCTTACAGGACTACTACGAGCAGTACTTC. Protein product: CASSLQDYYEQYF.

This clonotype occurred a few times. The chain links TRBV24-1 to TRBJ2-2, with D unclear. Germline V gene sequence: CDR1 KGHDR, CDR2 SFDVKD. The CDR3 loop spans 14 amino acids. Trimming pared 5 bases from V and 1 base from J, leaving 7 bases between. The CDR3 reads CATSARLNTGELFF. CDR3 in DNA: TGTGCCACCAGTGCAAGACTGAACACCGGGGAGCTGTTTTTT.

This clonotype was recorded at least ten times. J is TRBJ1-6 and V is TRBV6-5; 10 bases map to TRBD1. The CDR3 spans 15 residues. Trimming removed 2 bases from V and 10 bases from J; junction bases left unmatched: 5. Germline CDR1 MNHEY, CDR2 SVGAGI. In DNA form, the CDR3 reads TGTGCCAGCAGTTACCTTGGGACAGGGGTCTCACCCCTCCACTTT. Its translation: CASSYLGTGVSPLHF.

This clonotype was observed a few times. The V and J genes are TRBV6-5 and TRBJ2-1; D call uncertain. The assigned J gene may be wrong: the sequence end matches TRBJ2-7 better. This CDR3 has 14 residues. Looked up from germline, CDR1 is MNHEY and CDR2 is SVGAGI. The CDR3 nucleotides are TGTGCCAGCAGTTACTCAAGACCTGTGGGGGAGCAGTACTTC. Encoded protein: CASSYSRPVGEQYF.

The chain carries TRBV25-1 and TRBJ1-4, with D uncertain. V lost 7 bases to trimming and J lost 5 bases, with 11 bases between them. The CDR3 loop spans 13 amino acids. From germline, CDR1 is MGHDK and CDR2 SYGVNS. For the CDR3, the DNA is TGTGCCAGCACGCACAAGAAGAATGAAAAACTGTTTTTT. The encoded protein is CASTHKKNEKLFF.

This chain connects TRBV12-3 or TRBV12-4 to TRBJ1-3; D gene uncertain. Trimming left V 3 bases short and J 0 bases short, with 12 bases between. The CDR3 covers 16 residues. The CDR3 bases are TGTGCCAGCAGTTTTAGTGGCAGACGCTCTGGAAACACCATATATTTT. This codes for CASSFSGRRSGNTIYF.

This chain joins TRBV9 and TRBJ2-3; possible D gene TRBD2, 5 bases. Germline loops: CDR1 SGDLS, CDR2 YYNGEE. There are 14 residues in the CDR3. The V end lost 4 bases, the J end lost 5 bases, and 14 bases lay between the germline ends. The CDR3 DNA is TGTGCCAGCAGCTTGTCCCGGGGAGAAGATACGCAGTATTTT. The encoded protein is CASSLSRGEDTQYF. The full variable domain, with the rest looked up from reference TRBV9 and TRBJ2-3, is DSGVTQTPKHLITATGQRVTLRCSPRSGDLSVYWYQQSLDQGLQFLIQYYNGEERAKGNILERFSAQQFPDLHSELNLSSLELGDSALYFCASSLSRGEDTQYFGPGTRLTVL.

The V and J genes are TRBV7-3 and TRBJ2-5, with D uncertain. Between the trimmed V and J ends, which lost 5 bases and 1 base, there was a span of 17 bases. Germline V gene sequence: CDR1 SGHTA, CDR2 FQGTGA. CDR3 length: 16 amino acids. This CDR3 is CASSPGSALSQETQYF. As DNA, the CDR3 is TGTGCCAGCAGCCCTGGTTCAGCTTTAAGCCAAGAGACCCAGTACTTC.

This clonotype was counted at least ten times. V gene TRBV7-6 combines with J gene TRBJ2-5; 7 bases map to TRBD1. This CDR3 has 16 residues. Germline V gene sequence: CDR1 SGHVS, CDR2 FNYEAQ. V gave up 5 bases and J gave up 2 bases; unmatched junction bases: 11. The CDR3 loop reads CASSLGQTRRQETQYF. The CDR3 DNA is TGTGCCAGCAGCCTGGGACAGACAAGGAGGCAAGAGACCCAGTACTTC.

The rearrangement joins TRBV7-9 to TRBJ1-4; D not certain. V was clipped by 7 bases and J by 3 bases, with 12 bases between them. Germline-derived CDR1 and CDR2 are SEHNR and FQNEAQ (reference sequence). The CDR3 is 14 amino acids. The CDR3 spells CASNLDGSNEKLFF. CDR3 sequence (DNA): TGTGCCAGCAACCTGGACGGGTCTAATGAAAAACTGTTTTTT.

This clonotype was counted a few times. The chain is built from TRBV12-3 or TRBV12-4 and TRBJ1-1; the D is unclear. This CDR3 has 16 amino acids. Deletions cut 6 bases from V and 3 bases from J, with 20 bases between. The CDR3, as DNA: TGTGCCAGCAGCCAAGTGGGAACGTTTGGACACACTGAAGCTTTCTTT. Its translation: CASSQVGTFGHTEAFF.

The chain couples TRBV29-1 to TRBJ2-2; 10 bases match TRBD1. Trimming at V came to 2 bases and at J to 6 bases, leaving 9 bases not matched to a gene. The germline V gene encodes CDR1 SQVTM and CDR2 ANQGSEA. The CDR3 covers 16 residues. CDR3 in amino acids: CSVEPDRGRLSGELFF. DNA for the CDR3: TGCAGCGTTGAACCCGACAGGGGGCGTTTATCCGGGGAGCTGTTTTTT.

About this clonotype itself: An end of the junction does not agree with germline; a read error may underlie this. The chain joins TRBV6-5 to TRBJ2-4, with D possibly being TRBD2 (5 bases). Germline values: CDR1 MNHEY, CDR2 SVGAGI. CDR3 length: 15 amino acids. The CDR3 DNA follows: TGTGCCAGCAGCTACTCGGGGTGGGCCAAAAACATTCAGTACTTC. Amino acids: CASSYSGWAKNIQYF.

The gene calls are TRBV7-9 and TRBJ1-4, with D unresolved. The CDR3 has 14 amino acids. CDR1 and CDR2 (germline): SEHNR, FQNEAQ (reference sequence). Trimming removed 5 bases at V and 7 bases at J, with 14 bases between. CDR3 region: CASSRVLNGEKLFF. The CDR3 DNA reads as TGTGCCAGCAGCAGGGTTTTGAATGGTGAAAAACTGTTTTTT.

The rearrangement links TRBV27 to TRBJ2-5; 8 bases align to TRBD2. The end of the DNA aligns better with TRBJ2-1, so the J call may be wrong. This CDR3 region has 15 residues. The germline V gene encodes CDR1 MNHEY and CDR2 SMNVEV (reference sequence). The CDR3 DNA reads as TGTGCCAGCAGTTTATCGCGCGGGGGGCCCTATGAGCAGTTCTTC. This translates into CASSLSRGGPYEQFF.

Only a few counts were recorded for this clonotype. The V and J genes are TRBV28 and TRBJ2-5; the D gene is possibly TRBD1 (6 bases). The DNA matches TRBJ2-1 better at its end, which makes the J call doubtful. CDR3 size: 14 residues. Germline CDR1 MDHEN, CDR2 SYDVKM. The DNA for the CDR3 is TGTGCCAGCAGTTTAAGGAGGACAGACAATGAGCAGTTCTTC. Its protein product is CASSLRRTDNEQFF.

The chain links TRBV29-1 to TRBJ2-7; D remains unclear. V was clipped by 1 base and J by 3 bases, with 7 bases between them. This CDR3 spans 12 amino acids. Per the germline V gene, CDR1 is SQVTM and CDR2 is ANQGSEA. CDR3 coding DNA: TGCAGCGTTGAAGGGGCGTACTACGAGCAGTACTTC. It is translated as CSVEGAYYEQYF.

This rearrangement joins TRBV7-9 to TRBJ2-2; D unresolved. V dropped 10 bases and J dropped 5 bases, with 11 bases sitting between them. This CDR3 has 12 residues. Germline CDR1 and CDR2: SEHNR and FQNEAQ (reference sequence). The CDR3: CATNRLTGELFF. The CDR3 DNA is TGTGCCACCAACCGTTTGACCGGGGAGCTGTTTTTT.

The V gene is TRBV6-2 or TRBV6-3, the J gene TRBJ2-3; 10 bases are shared with TRBD2. J lost 2 bases, V lost 2 bases, and 4 bases had no gene match. This CDR3 region has 16 residues. Germline V gene data show CDR1 as MNHEY and CDR2 as SVGEGT. The chain's CDR3 is CASSYTSGAHTDTQYF. The CDR3 DNA reads TGTGCCAGCAGTTACACTAGCGGGGCGCACACAGATACGCAGTATTTT.

This clonotype turned up a few times. This chain joins TRBV2 and TRBJ2-1; no clear D gene. The CDR3 consists of 14 residues. Germline CDR1 and CDR2: SNHLY and FYNNEI. V gave up 1 base and J gave up 3 bases, with 7 bases separating them. This CDR3 reads CASSEDYIYNEQFF. CDR3 nucleotide sequence: TGTGCCAGCAGTGAAGACTACATCTACAATGAGCAGTTCTTC.

This clonotype came up a few times. The chain joins TRBV10-3 to TRBJ2-3; D gene unclear. This CDR3 is 12 amino acids long. Germline CDR1 and CDR2: ENHRY and SYGVKD. Between the trimmed V and J ends, which lost 8 bases and 5 bases, there was a span of 11 bases. The CDR3 reads CAIVPPGDTQYF. In nucleotides, the CDR3 is TGTGCCATCGTACCCCCTGGAGATACGCAGTATTTT.